Listed below are T cell receptor beta chains from one sample, sequenced in a study of blood T cell repertoires in COVID-19. Some clones are missing from TCRdb's copy, which holds only in-frame ones; the method was immunoSEQ multiplex PCR. The sample consists of about 270,000 clones, about 89% of them appearing once. Specimen: PBMCs or T cells enriched from blood (not recorded which). These TCRs come from a woman aged 18 to 35 who had recovered from COVID-19. The CDR3 runs from the conserved cysteine through the conserved F or W. The D gene is left open where the match is weak. The size of a clone is reported for some rows only, either as once, few or many, or as a class for expanded clones.

clone_size	v_call	j_call	d_call	cdr3_nt	cdr3_aa
-	TRBV9	TRBJ2-2	TRBD1	TGTGCCAGCAGCCTAAGCATCGTACAGGGGTCCGGGGAGCTGTTTTTT	CASSLSIVQGSGELFF
-	TRBV12-3/TRBV12-4	TRBJ1-1	TRBD1	TGTGCCAGCAGGACCAACAGGGGCGAAGCTTTCTTT	CASRTNRGEAFF
-	TRBV3-1/TRBV3-2	TRBJ2-2	-	TGTGCCAGCAGCAATCCGGTCGCGTCCGCGAACACCGGGGAGCTGTTTTTT	CASSNPVASANTGELFF
-	TRBV7-9	TRBJ1-2	TRBD1	TGTGCCAGCAGCTTAGTGGCAGGGGGTCGTTGGGGCTACACCTTC	CASSLVAGGRWGYTF
few	TRBV4-1	TRBJ1-6	-	TGCGCCAGCACTCTTGCGGGGGTCGATTCACCCCTCCACTTT	CASTLAGVDSPLHF
-	TRBV30	TRBJ2-7	-	TGTGCCTGGAGTGAGAGCAGGGTATACGAGCAGTACTTC	CAWSESRVYEQYF
-	TRBV24-1	TRBJ2-2	TRBD2	TGTGCCACCAGTGATTTGGCGGGGGACACCGGGGAGCTGTTTTTT	CATSDLAGDTGELFF
-	TRBV6-5	TRBJ2-1	-	TGTGCCAGCAGCCCCAGGAGGTCGTCCTACAATGAGCAGTTCTTC	CASSPRRSSYNEQFF
-	TRBV19	TRBJ1-1	-	TGTGCCAGTAGTATCTCCGGTGCGGGGAACACTGAAGCTTTCTTT	CASSISGAGNTEAFF
-	TRBV5-1	TRBJ2-1	-	TGCGCCAGCAGCCCAATAGCGGTGGGGGAGCAGTTCTTC	CASSPIAVGEQFF
-	TRBV7-2	TRBJ1-2	TRBD1	TGTGCCAGCAGCTTAGCGTCCGGGACAGCCGACGACTACACCTTC	CASSLASGTADDYTF
-	TRBV30	TRBJ1-1	-	TGTGCCTGGAGTGCAAGGGGCAGGGTCACTGAAGCTTTCTTT	CAWSARGRVTEAFF
-	TRBV24-1	TRBJ2-2	TRBD1	TGTGCCACCAGTGATTTGAGAGGGGGCGTCTCCGGGGAGCTGTTTTTT	CATSDLRGGVSGELFF
once	TRBV6-2/TRBV6-3	TRBJ1-4	TRBD1	TGTGCCAGCAGTCGACAGGGGGTGAATGAAAAACTGTTTTTT	CASSRQGVNEKLFF
-	TRBV27	TRBJ2-2	-	TGTGCCAGCAGTTGGGCGGGCACCGGGGAGCTGTTTTTT	CASSWAGTGELFF
once	TRBV12-5	TRBJ2-7	-	TGTGCTAGCGCCCCCCCCAGAGGGATCTACGAGCAGTACTTC	CASAPPRGIYEQYF
-	TRBV3-1/TRBV3-2	TRBJ1-1	TRBD1	TGTGCCATAAATAGGGGGCGGGGTGACACTGAAGCTTTCTTT	CAINRGRGDTEAFF
-	TRBV7-9	TRBJ2-1	TRBD2	TGTGCCAGCAGCCGCGGGGGGGCCGACAACAATGAGCAGTTCTTC	CASSRGGADNNEQFF
once	TRBV6-5	TRBJ2-7	-	TGTGCCAGCAGTAGAACTCAGGGATCCTACGAGCAGTACTTC	CASSRTQGSYEQYF
-	TRBV5-5	TRBJ1-4	TRBD1	TGTGCCAGCCGACAGGGGGCAGCTAATGAAAAACTGTTTTTT	CASRQGAANEKLFF
-	TRBV4-2	TRBJ1-2	-	TGTGCCAGCAGGCCTGGGGGGGCGAAAGGCTACACCTTC	CASRPGGAKGYTF
-	TRBV25-1	TRBJ2-1	TRBD2	TGTGCCAGCAGTGAATGGAGGGGGACTAGCGGGGCCGATGAGCAGTTCTTC	CASSEWRGTSGADEQFF
-	TRBV5-4	TRBJ1-2	TRBD1	TGTGCCAGCAGCCCGGACAGGGGAGGCTATGGCTACACCTTC	CASSPDRGGYGYTF
-	TRBV19	TRBJ1-1	-	TGTGCCAGTAGTGTCCGTATGAACACTGAAGCTTTCTTT	CASSVRMNTEAFF
few	TRBV7-2	TRBJ1-5	TRBD1	TGTGCCAGCAGCTTGGGACAGGGTGAGGATCAGCCCCAGCATTTT	CASSLGQGEDQPQHF
-	TRBV4-1	TRBJ2-4	-	TGCGCCAGCAGCCTTGTGGGACTAGCCAAAAACATTCAGTACTTC	CASSLVGLAKNIQYF
-	TRBV5-5	TRBJ1-1	-	TGTGCCAGCAACTGGGGCGTAAACACTGAAGCTTTCTTT	CASNWGVNTEAFF
-	TRBV2	TRBJ1-5	-	TGTGCCAGCAGTTCCGACAGTGATCAGCCCCAGCATTTT	CASSSDSDQPQHF
once	TRBV30	TRBJ1-4	TRBD1	TGTGCCTGGAGTGGGGGTTTCGGGACAGGGGCCGAAAAACTGTTTTTT	CAWSGGFGTGAEKLFF
-	TRBV6-2/TRBV6-3	TRBJ1-5	TRBD1	TGTGCCAGCAGTTACCGACTCAGGGACAGAGTCCAGGTTGGCAATCAGCCCCAGCATTTT	CASSYRLRDRVQVGNQPQHF
-	TRBV10-3	TRBJ2-3	TRBD2	TGTGCCACCCTTAATCTAGCGGGAAAAGGGAATACGCAGTATTTT	CATLNLAGKGNTQYF
-	TRBV14	TRBJ1-1	TRBD1	TGTGCCAGCAGCCAAGCATCGGGACAGACCATGAACACTGAAGCTTTCTTT	CASSQASGQTMNTEAFF
few	TRBV28	TRBJ1-5	-	TGTGCCACCCAATCAGGCACCCGCAATCAGCCCCAGCATTTT	CATQSGTRNQPQHF
-	TRBV7-2	TRBJ2-1	-	TGTGCCAGCAGCTTAGCGCTGGCAACTAACGTTTACAATGAGCAGTTCTTC	CASSLALATNVYNEQFF
-	TRBV11-2	TRBJ2-4	-	TGTGCCAGCAGCTTAGTAAAGGGGGGGGCCGCCAAAAACATTCAGTACTTC	CASSLVKGGAAKNIQYF
-	TRBV11-2	TRBJ2-7	-	TGTGCCAGCAGCAGTGGTCCTAGGGGCCTCTTTTACGAGCAGTACTTC	CASSSGPRGLFYEQYF
-	TRBV28	TRBJ1-2	TRBD1	TGTGCCAGCAGTTTGCGAGGACAGGGGGCCGGTGGCTACACCTTC	CASSLRGQGAGGYTF
-	TRBV6-5	TRBJ2-7	TRBD2	TGTGCCAGCAGGACAAGCGGGGAATATGGCTACGAGCAGTACTTC	CASRTSGEYGYEQYF
-	TRBV7-8	TRBJ2-1	TRBD2	TGTGCCAGCAGCTTAGCGACCGATAGGGTGCTAAGCGGACTAGTCAATGAGCAGTTCTTC	CASSLATDRVLSGLVNEQFF
-	TRBV19	TRBJ2-7	-	TGTGCCAGTAGTAGGGACTTATCCTACGAGCAGTACTTC	CASSRDLSYEQYF
-	TRBV11-2	TRBJ1-2	TRBD1	TGTGCCAGCAGCTTAGCCATAAGGGGGCCGGGGAATGGCTACACCTTC	CASSLAIRGPGNGYTF
-	TRBV28	TRBJ2-5	TRBD2	TGTGCCAGCAAACGAGCGGGAGGTCCTACAGAGACCCAGTACTTC	CASKRAGGPTETQYF
-	TRBV3-1/TRBV3-2	TRBJ2-1	TRBD1	TGTGCCAGCAGCCAAGGGTGGCAGGACAGGGTCAATGAGCAGTTCTTC	CASSQGWQDRVNEQFF
-	TRBV19	TRBJ2-1	TRBD1	TGTGCCAGTACCAACCGGGACAGGGGGCATGAGCAGTTCTTC	CASTNRDRGHEQFF